Listed below are T cell receptor beta chains from one sample, sequenced in a study of kidney transplant recipient with SARS-CoV-2 infection. MiXCR, run by TCRdb on the reads, gives a single entry per CDR3 protein. The table has about 250,000 distinct CDR3 sequences, 29% seen once. The sample was a blood sample, taken at baseline and between days 110 and 120 from a kidney transplant recipient. The receptors come from a male patient between 25 and 39 years old who had COVID-19 and was a kidney transplant recipient. Part of the T cell pool may stem from the graft donor. Each CDR3 is given with its conserved first and last residue. A D gene is named only where the DNA matches it firmly. Not every row has a clone size; where given, it reads once, few, many or a size class.

cdr3_nt: TGTGCCAGCAGGGCCCGGGACTGGAGCTCCTACAATGAGCAGTTCTTC; cdr3_aa: CASRARDWSSYNEQFF; v_call: TRBV2; d_call: NA; clone_size: few; j_call: TRBJ2-1
cdr3_nt: TGTGCCAGCAGTGAACGGGAAACCGGGGAGCTGTTTTTT; cdr3_aa: CASSERETGELFF; v_call: TRBV6-2/TRBV6-3; d_call: NA; clone_size: many; j_call: TRBJ2-2
cdr3_nt: TGTGCCAGCAGGACACGTGTCTCGCGAAAGACCTATGGCTACACCTTC; cdr3_aa: CASRTRVSRKTYGYTF; v_call: TRBV5-5; d_call: NA; clone_size: many; j_call: TRBJ1-2
cdr3_nt: TGTGCCTGGAGTGTTCGGGGAGATACGCAGTATTTT; cdr3_aa: CAWSVRGDTQYF; v_call: TRBV30; d_call: NA; clone_size: few; j_call: TRBJ2-3
cdr3_nt: TGTGCCAGCAGCTTGGAAACCGGGACTAGCGCCTACGAGCAGTACTTC; cdr3_aa: CASSLETGTSAYEQYF; v_call: TRBV5-6; d_call: TRBD2; clone_size: medium-sized; j_call: TRBJ2-7
cdr3_nt: TGTGCCAGCAGTCGTGGTTCCTGCATCGGAAAGACCTATGGCTACACCTTC; cdr3_aa: CASSRGSCIGKTYGYTF; v_call: TRBV6-2/TRBV6-3; d_call: NA; clone_size: many; j_call: TRBJ1-2
cdr3_nt: TGCGCCAGCACCACGGGACTAGCGGGAGGGTTTATTATTTCCTACGAGCAGTACTTC; cdr3_aa: CASTTGLAGGFIISYEQYF; v_call: TRBV10-1; d_call: TRBD2; clone_size: NA; j_call: TRBJ2-7
cdr3_nt: TGTGCCAGCAGCTATCGACTGTTTACCCGAAAGACCTATGGCTACACCTTC; cdr3_aa: CASSYRLFTRKTYGYTF; v_call: TRBV7-8; d_call: NA; clone_size: many; j_call: TRBJ1-2
cdr3_nt: TGTGCCAGCAGCTCGTTCGACACCCTTCGAAAGACCTATGGCTACACCTTC; cdr3_aa: CASSSFDTLRKTYGYTF; v_call: TRBV3-1; d_call: NA; clone_size: many; j_call: TRBJ1-2
cdr3_nt: TGTGCCAGTAGCTACAGGGGAGGCGACGAGCAGTACTTC; cdr3_aa: CASSYRGGDEQYF; v_call: TRBV19; d_call: NA; clone_size: many; j_call: TRBJ2-7
cdr3_nt: TGTGCCAGTAGGGGCACCGCCTTGGGACAGGGGGGTCACGAGCAGTACTTC; cdr3_aa: CASRGTALGQGGHEQYF; v_call: TRBV19; d_call: TRBD1; clone_size: many; j_call: TRBJ2-7
cdr3_nt: TGTGCCAGCAGCTTGGGTGACGGAAATTCACCCCTCCACTTT; cdr3_aa: CASSLGDGNSPLHF; v_call: TRBV5-6; d_call: NA; clone_size: many; j_call: TRBJ1-6
cdr3_nt: TGTGCCAGCAGCTTACGGACAGGGAACACCGGGGAGCTGTTTTTT; cdr3_aa: CASSLRTGNTGELFF; v_call: TRBV12-3/TRBV12-4; d_call: TRBD1; clone_size: many; j_call: TRBJ2-2
cdr3_nt: TGTGCCAGCAGCGTAGTTGGGACTAAGTACACAGATACGCAGTATTTT; cdr3_aa: CASSVVGTKYTDTQYF; v_call: TRBV9; d_call: TRBD2; clone_size: NA; j_call: TRBJ2-3
cdr3_nt: TGTGCCAGCACGTTTATGTACTCAAGAAAGACCTATGGCTACACCTTC; cdr3_aa: CASTFMYSRKTYGYTF; v_call: TRBV9; d_call: NA; clone_size: many; j_call: TRBJ1-2
cdr3_nt: TGTGCCAGCAGCTTAGCTAGTAGGGGGACCACAGATACGCAGTATTTT; cdr3_aa: CASSLASRGTTDTQYF; v_call: TRBV7-8; d_call: NA; clone_size: many; j_call: TRBJ2-3
cdr3_nt: TGTGCCAGTAGTATCGGACAGCAAGAGACCCAGTACTTC; cdr3_aa: CASSIGQQETQYF; v_call: TRBV19; d_call: NA; clone_size: many; j_call: TRBJ2-5